This TCR beta chain was documented in a study of T cell responses to AZD1222 COVID-19 vaccine. The study, taken as a whole, reports: Nearly half of the spike-specific TCRs reportedly recognize variant regions that carry no mutations.

Trimming stripped 0 bases from V and 3 bases from J, with 11 bases between. Per the germline V gene, CDR1 is GTSNPN and CDR2 is SVGIG (reference sequence). The CDR3 totals 15 residues. Data came from immunoSEQ multiplex PCR; TCRdb stores just in-frame clones and leaves some out. In the table there are 130,000 or so clones, 88% of which are singletons. To note about this clone: What it binds is not known.

The chain couples TRBV30 to TRBJ1-4; D gene ambiguous. This receptor was obtained from an adult who received the AZD1222 COVID-19 vaccine. This specimen was peripheral blood, taken 28 days after the second AZD1222 dose. The CDR3 region has the DNA TGTGCCTGGAGTGTACCCCAAATCGCTAATGAAAAACTGTTTTTT. Protein sequence: CAWSVPQIANEKLFF.